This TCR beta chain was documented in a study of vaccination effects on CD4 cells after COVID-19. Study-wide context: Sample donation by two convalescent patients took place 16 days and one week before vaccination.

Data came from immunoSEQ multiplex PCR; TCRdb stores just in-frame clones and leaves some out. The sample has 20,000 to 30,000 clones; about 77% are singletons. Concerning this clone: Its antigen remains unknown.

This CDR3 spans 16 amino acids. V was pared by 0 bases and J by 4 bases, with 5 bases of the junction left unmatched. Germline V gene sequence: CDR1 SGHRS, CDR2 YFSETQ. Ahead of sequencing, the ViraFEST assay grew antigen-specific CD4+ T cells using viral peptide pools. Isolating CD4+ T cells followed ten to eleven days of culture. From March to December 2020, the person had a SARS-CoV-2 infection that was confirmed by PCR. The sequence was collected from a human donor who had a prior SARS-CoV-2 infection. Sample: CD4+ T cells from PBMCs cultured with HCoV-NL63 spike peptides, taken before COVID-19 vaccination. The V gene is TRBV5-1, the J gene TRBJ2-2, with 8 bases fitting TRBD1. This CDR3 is CASSLGQGAATGELFF. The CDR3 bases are TGCGCCAGCAGCTTGGGGCAGGGGGCCGCCACCGGGGAGCTGTTTTTT.